This passage covers 5 T cell receptor beta chains from one sample sequenced in a study of beta chain features in type 1 diabetes. These receptors are not linked to any known antigen. Study outcomes and limitations: Among patients with Type 1 diabetes, TCRB CDR3s were moderately but significantly shorter in every one of the four CD4+ subsets.

The entirety of the isolated RNA underwent reverse transcription, so expressed TCRB transcripts were sequenced. Some clones are missing from TCRdb's copy, which holds only in-frame ones; the method was immunoSEQ multiplex PCR. The sample has around 120,000 clones; 15% to 20% are singletons. What was sequenced was central memory CD4+ T cells from blood. All receptors derive from a man aged 18 to 30 with type 1 diabetes.

In this sample, this clone turned up a few times. The chain uses TRBV18 and TRBJ2-1, with 14 nucleotides matching TRBD2. J lost 6 bases, V lost 5 bases, and 3 bases had no gene match. This CDR3 region has 15 residues. Per germline, CDR1 KGHSH and CDR2 LQKENI. CDR3 in DNA: TGTGCCAGCTCATCGGGACTAGCGGGAGCCAATGAGCAGTTCTTC. Its protein is CASSSGLAGANEQFF.

This clone was recorded a few times. This chain connects TRBV30 to TRBJ2-5, with no clear D. CDR3 size: 12 residues. Deletions cut 3 bases from V and 5 bases from J, with 10 bases between. CDR1 is GTSNPN, CDR2 SVGIG, per germline (reference sequence). CDR3 amino acids: CAWSLSGETQYF. The CDR3 nucleotides are TGTGCCTGGAGCCTATCCGGCGAGACCCAGTACTTC.

Here the CDR3 reads CASSQGDSVEAFF. The CDR3 DNA is TGCGCCAGCAGCCAGGGTGACTCAGTCGAAGCTTTCTTT. V gene TRBV4-1 combines with J gene TRBJ1-1; the D is unclear. The ends were cut back, 3 bases at V and 8 bases at J, with 13 bases in the middle. The CDR3 covers 13 residues. The germline V gene encodes CDR1 MGHRA and CDR2 YSYEKL.

This clone showed up many times. CDR3 nucleotide sequence: TGTGCCAGCAGCTTAGCGCTAGCACCTGAGCAGTTCTTC. It yields the protein CASSLALAPEQFF. The J gene is TRBJ2-1, the V gene TRBV7-2, with D maybe TRBD2 (5 bases). Germline CDR1 reads SGHTA; CDR2 reads FQGNSA. The CDR3 runs 13 residues. The V gene lost 0 bases and the J gene lost 9 bases, with 9 bases spanning the gap.

The genes are TRBV5-8 and TRBJ2-3; 9 bases match TRBD1. The CDR3 has 15 amino acids. CDR1 is SGHTS, CDR2 YDEGEE, per germline. The V segment lost 4 bases and the J segment 8 bases; nucleotides outside the gene matches: 11. The CDR3 DNA sequence: TGTGCCAGCAGCCCGGCGGGACAGGGTTGGGGTACGCAGTATTTT. It encodes CASSPAGQGWGTQYF.